The 21 T cell receptor beta chains below come from one sample, sequenced in a study of T cells in Graves' hyperthyroidism and ophthalmopathy. TCR beta CDR3 regions were amplified from RNA transcripts. Carried out on the TCR CDR3, a first-round RT-PCR used the HTBI primer set. TCRdb reanalysed the multiplex PCR reads using MiXCR and keeps one entry per CDR3 protein. The sample includes approximately 370,000 distinct CDR3 sequences, approximately 18% seen only once; the top ten take 34%. Sample: blood. Receptors originate from a woman in her twenties or thirties with Graves' hyperthyroidism that later progressed to Graves' ophthalmopathy.

This clonotype was counted at least ten times. The chain recombines TRBV12-3 or TRBV12-4 with TRBJ1-1; weak D call: TRBD1 (5 bases). V was pared by 2 bases and J by 0 bases, with 10 bases between. The CDR3 runs to 15 residues. CDR3 bases: TGTGCCAGCAGTTTATCAGGGAGCATGAACACTGAAGCTTTCTTT. Residues: CASSLSGSMNTEAFF.

This chain links TRBV25-1 with TRBJ1-3, with D unresolved. Between the trimmed V and J ends, which lost 2 bases and 0 bases, there was a span of 8 bases. The CDR3 has 15 residues. Germline V gene lookup returns CDR1 MGHDK and CDR2 SYGVNS. CDR3 bases: TGTGCCAGCAGTGAACGGGTAGGCTCTGGAAACACCATATATTTT. Residues: CASSERVGSGNTIYF. Complete variable domain (other parts from reference TRBV25-1 and TRBJ1-3): EADIYQTPRYLVIGTGKKITLECSQTMGHDKMYWYQQDPGMELHLIHYSYGVNSTEKGDLSSESTVSRIRTEHFPLTLESARPSHTSQYLCASSERVGSGNTIYFGEGSWLTVV.

This clonotype was seen a handful of times. V is TRBV9 and J is TRBJ1-2; D unclear. The germline gives CDR1 SGDLS, CDR2 YYNGEE. The CDR3 has 17 amino acids. V lost 0 bases and J 2 bases, leaving 17 bases between the germline ends. The CDR3 DNA is TGTGCCAGCAGCGTAGGTGAGGTGGCTACGCTGAACTATGGCTACACCTTC. Protein sequence: CASSVGEVATLNYGYTF.

This clonotype was recorded at least ten times. The chain recombines TRBV6-1 with TRBJ1-5; D is undetermined. The V end was cut by 5 bases, the J end by 0 bases, with 14 bases between. Germline CDR1 is MNHNS and CDR2 is SASEGT. The length of the CDR3 is 16 residues. CDR3 DNA sequence: TGTGCCAGCAGTCCAACCCCCGACACTAGCAATCAGCCCCAGCATTTT. Its protein product is CASSPTPDTSNQPQHF.

The table lists this clonotype with many counts. The gene calls are TRBV2 and TRBJ1-2; D call uncertain. Deletions cut 6 bases from V and 2 bases from J, with 10 bases between. The V gene's germline CDR1 is SNHLY and CDR2 FYNNEI. The CDR3 is 13 residues long. CDR3 sequence: CASRSELNYGYTF. As DNA, the CDR3 is TGTGCCAGCAGAAGCGAACTAAACTATGGCTACACCTTC.

This chain links TRBV2 with TRBJ2-5; 8 bases map to TRBD2. Germline CDR1 SNHLY, CDR2 FYNNEI. V was clipped by 6 bases and J by 5 bases; unmatched bases: 8. The CDR3 totals 14 residues. This CDR3 is CASRQASGGETQYF. CDR3 DNA: TGTGCCAGCAGACAGGCTTCGGGGGGGGAGACCCAGTACTTC.

Only a few counts were recorded for this clonotype. The J gene is TRBJ1-1, the V gene TRBV6-6; the D gene is possibly TRBD1 (5 bases). V was clipped by 0 bases and J by 6 bases, with 14 bases between them. This CDR3 is built from 15 residues. Germline values: CDR1 MNHNY, CDR2 SVGAGI (reference sequence). The CDR3 spells CASSYSGTMVAEAFF. The DNA for the CDR3 is TGTGCCAGCAGTTACTCAGGGACTATGGTGGCTGAAGCTTTCTTT.

This clonotype was counted only a few times. The chain combines TRBV4-1 with TRBJ2-3; tentatively, D is TRBD1 or TRBD2 (5 bases each). The germline V and J ends were trimmed by 1 base and 6 bases, with 11 bases remaining between them. Germline assignment: CDR1 MGHRA and CDR2 YSYEKL. This CDR3 has 14 amino acids. The CDR3 here is CASSQADEGDTQYF. The CDR3 bases are TGCGCCAGCAGCCAAGCGGACGAGGGGGATACGCAGTATTTT.

The sample holds many counts of this clonotype. J is TRBJ1-3 and V is TRBV28; D possibly corresponds to TRBD1 (5 bases). Trimming took off 5 bases at V and 4 bases at J, with 15 bases between the two ends. This CDR3 has 15 residues. Germline loops: CDR1 MDHEN, CDR2 SYDVKM. The CDR3 coding sequence is TGTGCCAGCAGTCCACGCGCAGGGCCGGGAAACACCATATATTTT. Its protein product is CASSPRAGPGNTIYF.

This clonotype occurred a few times. The gene calls are TRBV5-6 and TRBJ1-1, with D perhaps matching TRBD1 (5 bases). The CDR3 contains 14 residues. Germline assignment: CDR1 SGHDT and CDR2 YYEEEE. V gave up 5 bases and J gave up 2 bases, with 13 bases separating them. Here the CDR3 DNA reads TGTGCCAGCAGATTAGGACAAACCAACACTGAAGCTTTCTTT. This sequence encodes CASRLGQTNTEAFF.

At least ten counts were recorded for this clonotype. The CDR3 DNA follows: TGTGCCTGGAGTTTTGGGGAGACCCAGTACTTC. It is translated as CAWSFGETQYF. The V and J genes are TRBV30 and TRBJ2-5; D unclear. Germline CDR1 and CDR2: GTSNPN and SVGIG (reference sequence). The CDR3 runs to 11 residues. Deletions cut 2 bases from V and 5 bases from J, with 6 bases between.

In this sample, this clonotype turned up many times. The chain links TRBV7-8 to TRBJ1-1; the D is unclear. V lost 6 bases, J lost 1 base, and 12 bases lay in between. CDR1 and CDR2 (germline): SGHVS, FQNEAQ. This CDR3 has 14 residues. The CDR3 here is CASSVSQPNTEAFF. CDR3 DNA sequence: TGTGCCAGCAGTGTTTCTCAGCCGAACACTGAAGCTTTCTTT.

The chain carries TRBV6-2 or TRBV6-3 and TRBJ1-6, with D possibly TRBD1 on 5 matching bases. The CDR3 contains 16 residues. Germline loops: CDR1 MNHEY, CDR2 SVGEGT. The germline V and J ends were trimmed by 3 bases and 0 bases, with 9 bases remaining between them. DNA of the CDR3: TGTGCCAGCAGTTATATTGACAGCTCCTATAATTCACCCCTCCACTTT. This encodes CASSYIDSSYNSPLHF.

This clonotype was seen at least ten times. The chain links TRBV10-2 to TRBJ1-3; D uncertain. The CDR3 runs to 13 residues. CDR1 WSHSY and CDR2 SAAADI come from the germline V gene. The V end lost 3 bases, the J end lost 2 bases, and 5 bases lay between the germline ends. CDR3: CASSEHTGNTIYF. CDR3 nucleotides: TGCGCCAGCAGTGAACACACTGGAAACACCATATATTTT.

The chain employs TRBV29-1 and TRBJ2-2; 8 bases align to TRBD2. Trimming took 7 bases from V and 6 from J; bases not matched to a gene: 4. This CDR3 is 12 amino acids long. Per germline, CDR1 SQVTM and CDR2 ANQGSEA. The CDR3 coding sequence is TGCAGCGCACGGGAGGGCCCCGGGGAGCTGTTTTTT. This gives the protein CSAREGPGELFF.

This clonotype was picked up many times. The chain carries TRBV11-2 and TRBJ2-3; no firm D call. Deletions cut 4 bases from V and 2 bases from J, with 10 bases between. Germline CDR1 and CDR2: SGHAT and FQNNGV. The CDR3 has 14 amino acids. The CDR3 DNA reads as TGTGCCAGCAGCTATATTGACCCCACAGATACGCAGTATTTT. Residues: CASSYIDPTDTQYF.

This clonotype was seen many times. The chain couples TRBV20-1 to TRBJ2-2; TRBD1 aligns across 7 bases. CDR1 and CDR2 from the germline V gene are DFQATT and SNEGSKA (reference sequence). The CDR3 runs to 15 residues. V dropped 6 bases and J dropped 0; count of bases not matched to a gene: 7. CDR3 in amino acids: CSAKTTGPNTGELFF. The CDR3 DNA reads as TGCAGTGCCAAAACGACAGGGCCGAACACCGGGGAGCTGTTTTTT.

The chain recombines TRBV5-1 with TRBJ1-1; D gene ambiguous. The V gene's germline CDR1 is SGHRS and CDR2 YFSETQ. V was cut by 0 bases and J by 3 bases, with 9 bases left in between. The CDR3 is 14 residues long. DNA for the CDR3: TGCGCCAGCAGCTTGGATCGGCGGGACACTGAAGCTTTCTTT. Translating it yields CASSLDRRDTEAFF.

In this sample, this clonotype turned up a few times. The CDR3 here is CASATDRVSPLHF. The CDR3 coding sequence is TGTGCCAGCGCGACGGACAGGGTATCACCCCTCCACTTT. The chain links TRBV27 to TRBJ1-6, with 8 bases identical to TRBD1. From germline, CDR1 is MNHEY and CDR2 SMNVEV (reference sequence). The CDR3 spans 13 residues. With V trimmed by 8 bases and J by 10 bases, 7 bases remained unmatched.

This clonotype has ten or more counts. The chain joins TRBV19 to TRBJ1-6; no definite D call. This CDR3 spans 15 amino acids. Trimming took 8 bases from V and 4 from J, leaving 15 bases between them. CDR1 is LNHDA, CDR2 SQIVND, per germline (reference sequence). For the CDR3, the DNA is TGTGCCAGTTCACCGGAGGAGTATTATAATTCACCCCTCCACTTT. The encoded protein is CASSPEEYYNSPLHF.

This clonotype appeared many times. The gene calls are TRBV20-1 and TRBJ1-2; TRBD1 matches 9 bases. V lost 2 bases and J lost 5; bases outside the gene matches: 3. The CDR3 is 13 amino acids. CDR1 and CDR2 from the germline V gene are DFQATT and SNEGSKA (reference sequence). The CDR3 DNA reads as TGCAGTGCTAGAACAGGGGGCGATTATGGCTACACCTTC. Protein: CSARTGGDYGYTF.